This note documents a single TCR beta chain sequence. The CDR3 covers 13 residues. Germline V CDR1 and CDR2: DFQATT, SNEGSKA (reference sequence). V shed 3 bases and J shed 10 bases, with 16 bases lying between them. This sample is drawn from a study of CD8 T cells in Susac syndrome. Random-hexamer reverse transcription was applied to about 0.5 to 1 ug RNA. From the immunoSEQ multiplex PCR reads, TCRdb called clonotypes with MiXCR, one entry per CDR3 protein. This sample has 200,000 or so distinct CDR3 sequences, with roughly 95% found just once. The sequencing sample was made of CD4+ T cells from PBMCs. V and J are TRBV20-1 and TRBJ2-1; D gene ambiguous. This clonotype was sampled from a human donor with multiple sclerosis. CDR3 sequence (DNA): TGCAGTGCTAGGACTCACTTAAACGACGAGCAGTTCTTC. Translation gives CSARTHLNDEQFF.